The 18 T cell receptor beta chains below were found in one sample sequenced in a study of blood T cell repertoires in COVID-19. Assay used: immunoSEQ multiplex PCR; TCRdb lists only in-frame clones, some missing. Among about 190,000 clones listed, around 89% were seen once. The specimen was peripheral blood. These receptors were collected from a human donor in a cohort sampled during active COVID-19.

This clone was detected only once. The rearrangement links TRBV6-5 to TRBJ2-7, with a tentative D call TRBD2 (5 bases). With 7 bases removed from V and 0 bases from J, the gap between germline ends came to 13 bases. The CDR3 spans 14 residues. Germline V gene data show CDR1 as MNHEY and CDR2 as SVGAGI. The CDR3 DNA is TGTGCCAGCAACCGACCGGGATTCTCCTACGAGCAGTACTTC. Protein: CASNRPGFSYEQYF.

The V and J genes are TRBV7-2 and TRBJ2-7; D unresolved. The CDR3 sequence is 12 residues long. V was clipped by 1 base and J by 4 bases, with 5 bases between them. Germline V gene lookup returns CDR1 SGHTA and CDR2 FQGNSA. The CDR3 DNA sequence: TGTGCCAGCAGCTTAGTGACTTACGAGCAGTACTTC. It yields the protein CASSLVTYEQYF.

The CDR3 nucleotides read TGTGCCAGCAGCTTGGCCGGGGGGAACACAGATACGCAGTATTTT. This sequence encodes CASSLAGGNTDTQYF. This chain uses TRBV11-1 with TRBJ2-3; 7 bases match TRBD2. Germline trimming cut 3 bases from V and 2 bases from J; bases unmatched to any gene: 5. CDR3 length: 15 residues. CDR1 SGHAT and CDR2 FQDESV come from the germline V gene (reference sequence).

J is TRBJ1-2 and V is TRBV19; 8 nucleotides match TRBD1. In germline, CDR1 is LNHDA, CDR2 SQIVND (reference sequence). V gave up 8 bases and J gave up 5 bases; unmatched junction bases: 10. The CDR3 is made up of 14 amino acids. The CDR3 nucleotides are TGTGCCAGTTTGCTCGGACAGGGACCGTATGGCTACACCTTC. This encodes CASLLGQGPYGYTF. Supplemented by reference TRBV19 and TRBJ1-2, the full variable domain reads DGGITQSPKYLFRKEGQNVTLSCEQNLNHDAMYWYRQDPGQGLRLIYYSQIVNDFQKGDIAEGYSVSREKKESFPLTVTSAQKNPTAFYLCASLLGQGPYGYTFGSGTRLTVV.

The chain carries TRBV11-2 and TRBJ2-2; D is possibly TRBD1 (6 bases). The CDR3 has 14 residues. Looked up from germline, CDR1 is SGHAT and CDR2 is FQNNGV. The V end lost 4 bases, the J end lost 4 bases, and 10 bases lay between the germline ends. The DNA of the CDR3 is TGTGCCAGCAGCTCCGACAGGAGCACCGGGGAGCTGTTTTTT. Amino acids: CASSSDRSTGELFF.

The chain recombines TRBV29-1 with TRBJ1-5; 7 nucleotides align to TRBD1. With 7 bases clipped from V and 1 base from J, the junction kept 10 bases outside the gene matches. The CDR3 runs 15 residues. Germline assignment: CDR1 SQVTM and CDR2 ANQGSEA. DNA for the CDR3: TGCAGCGCTGCGTTCGGGACAGCGAGCAATCAGCCCCAGCATTTT. Its protein is CSAAFGTASNQPQHF.

This clone was observed a handful of times. This chain joins TRBV6-1 and TRBJ1-3; D call uncertain. Germline V gene sequence: CDR1 MNHNS, CDR2 SASEGT. V was trimmed by 2 bases and J by 0 bases, leaving 5 bases between them. This CDR3 is 14 amino acids long. CDR3 protein: CASSERSSGNTIYF. The CDR3 DNA reads TGTGCCAGCAGTGAAAGGAGCTCTGGAAACACCATATATTTT.

The chain uses TRBV6-2 or TRBV6-3 and TRBJ1-5, with TRBD1 identical over 9 bases. This CDR3 has 15 residues. Trimming took 4 bases from V and 4 from J; bases not matched to a gene: 5. CDR1 is MNHEY and CDR2 is SVGEGT in the germline V gene. As DNA, the CDR3 is TGTGCCAGCAGTTGGGGCGGGACAGGGAATCAGCCCCAGCATTTT. It specifies CASSWGGTGNQPQHF.

The rearrangement links TRBV5-1 to TRBJ2-1, with 12 bases lining up with TRBD2. The germline CDR1 and CDR2 sequences are SGHRS and YFSETQ. This CDR3 spans 16 amino acids. The V segment lost 6 bases and the J segment 1 base; nucleotides outside the gene matches: 5. This CDR3 is CASTTLAGGSYNEQFF. In nucleotides, the CDR3 is TGCGCCAGCACGACACTAGCGGGGGGTTCCTACAATGAGCAGTTCTTC. The full variable domain, in which reference TRBV5-1 and TRBJ2-1 provide the parts outside the CDR3, is KAGVTQTPRYLIKTRGQQVTLSCSPISGHRSVSWYQQTPGQGLQFLFEYFSETQRNKGNFPGRFSGRQFSNSRSEMNVSTLELGDSALYLCASTTLAGGSYNEQFFGPGTRLTVL.

Note on this clone: Other DNA sequences in this sample translate to the same CDR3. The rearrangement uses TRBV27 and TRBJ2-7; 8 bases agree with TRBD2. V was pared by 3 bases and J by 7 bases, with 8 bases of the junction left unmatched. CDR3 length: 14 amino acids. Germline CDR1 MNHEY, CDR2 SMNVEV (reference sequence). The CDR3 DNA reads as TGTGCCAGCAGTTTCGGTCGGGGGGGAGGGGAGCAGTACTTC. Amino acids: CASSFGRGGGEQYF.

The V and J genes are TRBV20-1 and TRBJ2-5, with D unclear. The CDR3 is 11 residues long. The germline gives CDR1 DFQATT, CDR2 SNEGSKA (reference sequence). V was trimmed by 0 bases and J by 7 bases, leaving 6 bases between them. The CDR3 coding sequence is TGCAGTGCTAGAGATCGCGGGACCCAGTACTTC. Protein sequence: CSARDRGTQYF.

V and J are TRBV4-2 and TRBJ1-5; D may be TRBD1 (5 bases). V shed 0 bases and J shed 6 bases, with 12 bases lying between them. Germline V gene data show CDR1 as LGHNA and CDR2 as YNFKEQ. This CDR3 region has 15 residues. The CDR3 DNA follows: TGTGCCAGCAGCCAAGAGGGCGGGGGAAGTCAGCCCCAGCATTTT. This gives the protein CASSQEGGGSQPQHF.

V is TRBV5-1 and J is TRBJ2-3, with 7 bases fitting TRBD2. The CDR3 has 17 residues. The V and J ends lost 0 bases and 6 bases, in that order; junction bases with no gene match: 13. The germline V gene has CDR1 SGHRS and CDR2 YFSETQ. The CDR3 here is CASSLAVTSSPGDTQYF. As DNA, the CDR3 is TGCGCCAGCAGCTTGGCCGTGACTAGCAGCCCGGGGGATACGCAGTATTTT.

In its sample, this clone was seen once. The CDR3 DNA reads as TGTGCCAGCAGCTTAGTCCAGGGGAACTATGGCTACACCTTC. Translating gives CASSLVQGNYGYTF. This rearrangement joins TRBV7-9 to TRBJ1-2, with a possible D match to TRBD1 (6 bases). Germline V gene data show CDR1 as SEHNR and CDR2 as FQNEAQ (reference sequence). The V end lost 1 base, the J end lost 2 bases, and 8 bases lay between the germline ends. The CDR3 is made up of 14 amino acids.

The chain is built from TRBV11-2 and TRBJ2-1; TRBD2 matches at 8 bases. Looked up from germline, CDR1 is SGHAT and CDR2 is FQNNGV. Trimming took 1 base from V and 8 from J; bases not matched to a gene: 4. The CDR3 is 14 residues long. CDR3 sequence reads: CASSLGSGGDEQFF. The DNA of the CDR3 is TGTGCCAGCAGCTTAGGTTCGGGGGGGGATGAGCAGTTCTTC.

V usage is TRBV5-1 and J usage is TRBJ2-2; a weak D match, TRBD2 (6 bases). V lost 4 bases, J lost 5 bases, and 15 bases lay in between. This CDR3 spans 15 amino acids. CDR1 is SGHRS and CDR2 is YFSETQ in the germline V gene. The CDR3 nucleotides read TGCGCCAGCAGCCCGGGCGGCGGGGTTACCGGGGAGCTGTTTTTT. It translates to CASSPGGGVTGELFF.

V and J are TRBV5-1 and TRBJ1-1; weak D call: TRBD1 (6 bases). In germline, CDR1 is SGHRS, CDR2 YFSETQ. The CDR3 contains 13 residues. V was clipped by 3 bases and J by 7 bases, with 13 bases between them. The CDR3 DNA is TGCGCCAGCAGCTCGGGACACTACCTTGAAGCTTTCTTT. Protein sequence: CASSSGHYLEAFF. Full variable domain (missing parts from reference TRBV5-1 and TRBJ1-1): KAGVTQTPRYLIKTRGQQVTLSCSPISGHRSVSWYQQTPGQGLQFLFEYFSETQRNKGNFPGRFSGRQFSNSRSEMNVSTLELGDSALYLCASSSGHYLEAFFGQGTRLTVV.

The chain recombines TRBV11-2 with TRBJ1-3; D gene unclear. V lost 4 bases, J lost 3 bases, and 10 bases lay in between. CDR1 is SGHAT, CDR2 FQNNGV, per germline. This CDR3 has 14 amino acids. CDR3 sequence reads: CASSSSPGGNTIYF. DNA for the CDR3: TGTGCCAGCAGCTCCTCGCCGGGTGGAAACACCATATATTTT.